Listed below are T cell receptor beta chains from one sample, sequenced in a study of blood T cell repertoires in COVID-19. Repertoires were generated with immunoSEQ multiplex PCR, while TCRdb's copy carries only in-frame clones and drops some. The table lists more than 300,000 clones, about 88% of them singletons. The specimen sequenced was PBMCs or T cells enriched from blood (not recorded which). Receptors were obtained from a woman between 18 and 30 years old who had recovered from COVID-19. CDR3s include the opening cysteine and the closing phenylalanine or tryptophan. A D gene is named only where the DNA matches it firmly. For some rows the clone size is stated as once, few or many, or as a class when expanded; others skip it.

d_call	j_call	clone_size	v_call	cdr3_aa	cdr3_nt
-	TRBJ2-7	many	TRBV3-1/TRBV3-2	CASSPGLYEQYF	TGTGCCAGCAGCCCCGGACTTTACGAGCAGTACTTC
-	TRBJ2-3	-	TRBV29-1	CSVEVGGAGDTQYF	TGCAGCGTTGAAGTTGGAGGGGCTGGGGATACGCAGTATTTT
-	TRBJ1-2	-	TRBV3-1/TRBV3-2	CASSLGNYGYTF	TGTGCCAGCAGCCTCGGGAACTATGGCTACACCTTC
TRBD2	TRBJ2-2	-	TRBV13	CASSLIGAYGGGADTGELFF	TGTGCCAGCAGCTTAATAGGCGCCTATGGCGGGGGGGCCGACACCGGGGAGCTGTTTTTT
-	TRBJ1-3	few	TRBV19	CASSILAGAGNTIYF	TGTGCCAGTAGTATTCTGGCAGGGGCTGGAAACACCATATATTTT
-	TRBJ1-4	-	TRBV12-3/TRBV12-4	CASRSRGGEKLFF	TGTGCCAGCAGGTCCCGGGGAGGTGAAAAACTGTTTTTT
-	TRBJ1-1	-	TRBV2	CASRNPGDAEAFF	TGTGCCAGCAGAAACCCGGGGGACGCTGAAGCTTTCTTT
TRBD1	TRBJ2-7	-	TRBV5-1	CASSLEDRAYEQYF	TGCGCCAGCAGCTTGGAGGACAGGGCCTACGAGCAGTACTTC
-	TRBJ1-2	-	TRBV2	CASSVDRLGGYTF	TGTGCCAGCAGTGTCGACAGATTAGGTGGCTACACCTTC
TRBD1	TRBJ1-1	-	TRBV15	CATSRNRDRGKGTEAFF	TGTGCCACCAGCAGAAACCGGGACAGGGGGAAAGGAACTGAAGCTTTCTTT
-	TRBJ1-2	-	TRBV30	CAWSGAGYGYTF	TGTGCCTGGAGTGGGGCAGGGTATGGCTACACCTTC
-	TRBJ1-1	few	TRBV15	CATTAPNRVREAFF	TGTGCCACCACCGCCCCCAACAGGGTACGAGAGGCTTTCTTT
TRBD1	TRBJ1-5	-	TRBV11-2	CASSLEGAKSQPQHF	TGTGCCAGCAGCTTGGAGGGGGCTAAGAGTCAGCCCCAGCATTTT
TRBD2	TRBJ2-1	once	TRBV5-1	CASSRLAGNYNEQFF	TGCGCCAGCAGCAGACTAGCGGGGAACTACAATGAGCAGTTCTTC
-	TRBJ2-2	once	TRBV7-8	CASSLLGAEAGELFF	TGTGCCAGCAGCTTACTGGGGGCCGAGGCCGGGGAGCTGTTTTTT
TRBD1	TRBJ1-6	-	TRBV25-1	CASPLPGQGYSPLHF	TGTGCCAGCCCGCTTCCGGGACAGGGCTATTCACCCCTCCACTTT
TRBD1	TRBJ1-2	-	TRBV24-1	CAIGQGGGYTF	TGTGCCATAGGACAGGGCGGCGGCTACACCTTC
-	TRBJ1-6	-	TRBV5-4	CASSHRQVVNSPLHF	TGTGCCAGCAGCCATCGACAGGTAGTCAATTCACCCCTCCACTTT
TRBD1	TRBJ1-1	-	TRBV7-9	CASSSTGGVSRTEAFF	TGTGCCAGCAGCTCGACAGGGGGCGTCTCTCGGACTGAAGCTTTCTTT
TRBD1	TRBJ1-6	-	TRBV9	CASSVNRNRGDSPLHF	TGTGCCAGCAGCGTAAACCGTAACAGGGGGGATTCACCCCTCCACTTT
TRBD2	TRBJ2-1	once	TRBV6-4	CASSEGSGGDSNEQFF	TGTGCCAGCAGTGAAGGGAGCGGGGGGGACTCCAATGAGCAGTTCTTC
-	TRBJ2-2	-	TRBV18	CASSPDSLVTGELFF	TGTGCCAGCTCACCAGACAGCCTTGTCACCGGGGAGCTGTTTTTT
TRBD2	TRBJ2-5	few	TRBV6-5	CASSSGGGVETQYF	TGTGCCAGCAGTAGCGGGGGGGGAGTTGAGACCCAGTACTTC
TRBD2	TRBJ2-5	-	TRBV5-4	CAAWASGDQETQYF	TGTGCAGCTTGGGCTAGCGGGGACCAAGAGACCCAGTACTTC